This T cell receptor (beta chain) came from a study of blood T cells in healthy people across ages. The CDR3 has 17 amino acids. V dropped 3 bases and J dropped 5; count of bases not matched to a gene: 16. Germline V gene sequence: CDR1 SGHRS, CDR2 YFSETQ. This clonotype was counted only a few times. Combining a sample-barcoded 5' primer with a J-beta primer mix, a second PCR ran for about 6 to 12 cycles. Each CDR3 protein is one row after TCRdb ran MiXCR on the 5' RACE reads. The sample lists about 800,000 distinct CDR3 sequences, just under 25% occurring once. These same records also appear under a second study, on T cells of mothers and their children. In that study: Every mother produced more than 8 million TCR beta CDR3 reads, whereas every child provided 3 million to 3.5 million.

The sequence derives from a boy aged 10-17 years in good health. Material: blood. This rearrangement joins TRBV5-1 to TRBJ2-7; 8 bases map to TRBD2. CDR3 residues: CASSSSVLAGRADEQYF. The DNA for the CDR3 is TGCGCCAGCAGCTCCTCCGTCTTAGCGGGGAGGGCCGACGAGCAGTACTTC.